The entry that follows covers one T cell receptor beta chain sequence. No antigen is known for it. Within the sample, other DNA sequences also encode this same CDR3. Patients underwent thyroid surgery, and none had received any treatment before it. These data originate in a study of metastatic and nonmetastatic thyroid tumors. Overall study: Both malignant and benign thyroid patients supplied peripheral blood and tumor or nodule tissue samples, across which the repertoires of these patients were then compared.

Findings and limits, study-wide: According to reports, the diversity of TCR beta was significantly higher in malignant thyroid tumors than in benign nodules, and this held in both blood and tumor samples.

Authors' processing steps: A classifier of distant metastasis in papillary thyroid cancer was built from CDR3 differences (across clinicopathological groups). With MiXCR, TCRdb called clones anew from the PCR reads. The V and J calls were determined by TCRdb, not by the authors. The table shows roughly 35,000 clones, with less than 40% occurring only once. The CDR3 is made up of 15 amino acids. CDR1 SNHLY and CDR2 FYNNEI come from the germline V gene. Trimming pared 4 bases from V and 7 bases from J, leaving 14 bases between. The specimen was tumor tissue. This receptor was identified in a female donor with papillary thyroid cancer or a benign thyroid nodule (not recorded which). Some clones in this sample may be carry-over from other donors' samples. V gene TRBV2 combines with J gene TRBJ1-6; possible D gene TRBD1, 5 bases. The CDR3: CASSVSGNPNSPLHF. CDR3 nucleotides: TGTGCCAGCAGTGTATCAGGGAATCCCAATTCACCCCTCCACTTT.